This TCR beta chain was sequenced in a study of blood T cell repertoires in COVID-19. Looking at the study overall: Samples of COVID-19 (acute and convalescent) were obtained from the United States, Italy and Spain. PBMCs, B-cell-depleted T cells, or T cells provided the cDNA or gDNA that made up the material.

Under the authors' procedure: Estimation of nucleated cell counts relied on the amplification of reference gene primers. Only in-frame clones appear in the TCRdb table, and some are missing; sequencing was by immunoSEQ multiplex PCR. For V, J and clone size, that table is used; D and trimming come from the DNA. The data hold 93,000 or so clones, with over 75% observed a single time. The ends lost 2 bases at V and 4 bases at J; junction bases unmatched: 7. The CDR3 spans 15 residues. Germline assignment: CDR1 SNHLY and CDR2 FYNNEI. The source of this sequence is a human donor in a cohort sampled during active COVID-19. The chain combines TRBV2 with TRBJ2-5, with 7 bases matching TRBD1. The specimen was peripheral blood. The CDR3 nucleotides are TGTGCCAGCAGTGAATACAGGGGCCCCCGAGAGACCCAGTACTTC. Protein product: CASSEYRGPRETQYF.